A selection of T cell receptor beta chains follows, all from one sample in a study of blood T cell repertoires in COVID-19. Produced via immunoSEQ multiplex PCR; TCRdb's table is partial and in-frame only. The table shows around 190,000 clones, with 80% occurring only once. The sample consisted of peripheral blood. Every receptor here comes from a man aged 55 to 70 with acute or convalescent COVID-19. The CDR3 runs from the conserved cysteine through the conserved F or W. Fields, in order: clone size, J gene, V gene, CDR3 protein. Only some rows state a clone size, as once, few, many or a class for expanded clones.

>NA|TRBJ2-1|TRBV29-1
CSVDGGKTLNEQFF
>NA|TRBJ1-3|TRBV11-2
CASSLVRGNSGNTIYF
>NA|TRBJ2-1|TRBV4-3
CASSQDWSGGSAREQFF
>NA|TRBJ2-1|TRBV27
CASSSGLAGVWEQFF
>NA|TRBJ1-1|TRBV6-5
CASTSQGLQAFF
>NA|TRBJ2-4|TRBV19
CASSTGGLGNIQYF
>NA|TRBJ1-1|TRBV11-2
CASSLERTNTEAFF
>NA|TRBJ1-4|TRBV3-1/TRBV3-2
CASSSRQLATNEKLFF
>NA|TRBJ1-2|TRBV19
CASSVTGVLNYGYTF
>NA|TRBJ1-1|TRBV29-1
CSVIVQGLYTEAFF
>NA|TRBJ1-5|TRBV3-1/TRBV3-2
CASSQEGRQGIGQPQHF
>NA|TRBJ2-7|TRBV19
CASSIVRGGDYEQYF
>NA|TRBJ2-2|TRBV13
CASSEDRGRAGELFF
>NA|TRBJ2-3|TRBV27
CASSFDRYLDTQYF
>NA|TRBJ2-3|TRBV15
CATSREYNTDTQYF
>NA|TRBJ2-7|TRBV9
CASSVGQGAEEQYF
>once|TRBJ1-2|TRBV29-1
CSATGSGYTF
>NA|TRBJ2-3|TRBV5-1
CASSLTGTSGRADTQYF
>NA|TRBJ2-3|TRBV5-1
CASSLTEDRGISTDTQYF
>NA|TRBJ2-2|TRBV7-7
CASSINSGSGGTGELFF
>NA|TRBJ1-3|TRBV6-5
CATATEGNTIYF
>NA|TRBJ1-1|TRBV28
CASSFSGTAFF
>NA|TRBJ1-5|TRBV7-9
CASSLGPRGPNQPQHF
>NA|TRBJ1-5|TRBV10-3
CATLGADGQPQHF
>NA|TRBJ2-5|TRBV2
CASSEAVTSGSRETQYF
>NA|TRBJ2-1|TRBV19
CASTPDSVTPYNEQFF
>NA|TRBJ2-1|TRBV11-3
CASSLVGLAGDEQFF
>many|TRBJ2-3|TRBV5-1
CASSLDRVTDTQYF